This T cell receptor beta chain is drawn from a study of shared clonotypes between healthy human individuals. Points from the study as a whole: Generally, estimated richness proved larger in naive subsets than it did in memory subsets.

Naive-designated CD8 cells lacked CD45RO, were positively enriched for CCR7, and omitted terminally differentiated effector memory CD45RA+ cells. This clone was counted a single time. Its matching antigen is unknown. Generated by immunoSEQ multiplex PCR, the TCRdb table keeps only in-frame clones and is missing some. Seen here are 2 million to 2.5 million clones, approximately 94% observed once, and the top ten hold 1.5% to 2%. Trimming cost V 0 bases and J 5 bases, with 12 bases left between them. Germline assignment: CDR1 SGDLS and CDR2 YYNGEE. The CDR3 has 15 residues. The clonotype originates from a man aged 18 to 35 in good health. Some clones in this sample may be carry-over from other donors' samples. The chain joins TRBV9 to TRBJ2-1; D remains unclear. The sample was naive CD8+ T cells from PBMCs. This chain's CDR3 is CASSVGRRLNNEQFF. In DNA, the CDR3 is TGTGCCAGCAGCGTAGGGCGACGACTTAACAATGAGCAGTTCTTC. Looking up the rest from reference TRBV9 and TRBJ2-1 gives the full variable domain: DSGVTQTPKHLITATGQRVTLRCSPRSGDLSVYWYQQSLDQGLQFLIQYYNGEERAKGNILERFSAQQFPDLHSELNLSSLELGDSALYFCASSVGRRLNNEQFFGPGTRLTVL.